Shown below are 25 T cell receptor beta chains from a single sample sequenced in a study of radiotherapy plus CTLA-4 blockade in lung cancer. Generated by immunoSEQ multiplex PCR, the TCRdb table keeps only in-frame clones and is missing some. The sample has some 90,000 clones, roughly four fifths seen once; the top ten hold 0.75% to 0.95%. The sample here was peripheral blood, taken from a patient treated with radiotherapy plus ipilimumab. The origin of the receptors is a human donor with non-small cell lung cancer who had stable disease on radiotherapy plus ipilimumab.

The V call is TRBV25-1, the J call TRBJ1-2; TRBD1 matches at 7 bases. The CDR3 loop spans 15 amino acids. V trimming: 3 bases; J trimming: 1 base; junction bases outside the gene matches: 5. Germline V gene lookup returns CDR1 MGHDK and CDR2 SYGVNS. This chain's CDR3 is CASSDRQGGNYGYTF. CDR3 bases: TGTGCCAGCAGTGACCGACAGGGAGGTAACTATGGCTACACCTTC.

This clone was counted only a few times. The chain employs TRBV19 and TRBJ2-7; the D gene is possibly TRBD2 (5 bases). Between the trimmed V and J ends, which lost 3 bases and 6 bases, there was a span of 9 bases. Germline V gene lookup returns CDR1 LNHDA and CDR2 SQIVND (reference sequence). The CDR3 totals 12 residues. CDR3 in amino acids: CASSIIGSEQYF. CDR3 DNA sequence: TGTGCCAGTAGTATCATTGGGAGCGAGCAGTACTTC.

The chain is built from TRBV27 and TRBJ2-3; 10 bases line up with TRBD2. Losses at the gene ends were 3 bases for V and 1 base for J; bases not matched to a gene: 1. This CDR3 spans 15 amino acids. Germline loops: CDR1 MNHEY, CDR2 SMNVEV (reference sequence). This CDR3 reads CASSFGLAGTDTQYF. The CDR3 nucleotides are TGTGCCAGCAGTTTCGGACTAGCGGGCACAGATACGCAGTATTTT.

This sequence joins TRBV6-1 and TRBJ1-1, with D unresolved. This CDR3 spans 13 amino acids. The germline gives CDR1 MNHNS, CDR2 SASEGT. V lost 6 bases and J lost 1, with 9 bases in between. This CDR3 is CASSRSKNTEAFF. CDR3 DNA: TGTGCCAGCAGCCGGTCTAAGAACACTGAAGCTTTCTTT.

The chain combines TRBV2 with TRBJ1-5, with unresolved D. Trimming stripped 4 bases from V and 5 bases from J, with 9 bases between. Germline V lookup: CDR1 SNHLY, CDR2 FYNNEI. This CDR3 region has 13 residues. CDR3 nucleotide sequence: TGTGCCAGCAGTGTAAACAGAGATCAGCCCCAGCATTTT. It is translated as CASSVNRDQPQHF.

The genes are TRBV6-6 and TRBJ2-6; no firm D call. The CDR3 consists of 15 residues. Trimming stripped 1 base from V and 0 bases from J, with 4 bases between. The V gene's germline CDR1 is MNHNY and CDR2 SVGAGI (reference sequence). In DNA form, the CDR3 reads TGTGCCAGCAGTTACTGGATCTCTGGGGCCAACGTCCTGACTTTC. Translating gives CASSYWISGANVLTF.

The chain is built from TRBV2 and TRBJ2-2; D tentatively reads TRBD1 or TRBD2 (5 bases each). Germline V CDR1 and CDR2: SNHLY, FYNNEI. The V end lost 4 bases, the J end lost 2 bases, and 17 bases lay between the germline ends. The CDR3 totals 17 residues. The DNA for the CDR3 is TGTGCCAGCAGTGGTCAGAGTGGGACCTTAAACACCGGGGAGCTGTTTTTT. Encoded protein: CASSGQSGTLNTGELFF.

In DNA form, the CDR3 reads TGTGCCTGGAGTGGCGCTACGCAGTATTTT. It encodes CAWSGATQYF. This chain connects TRBV30 to TRBJ2-3; D is undetermined. The V end was cut by 1 base, the J end by 8 bases, with 4 bases between. Germline V gene data show CDR1 as GTSNPN and CDR2 as SVGIG (reference sequence). The CDR3 covers 10 residues.

This sequence joins TRBV6-1 and TRBJ2-7; 9 nucleotides line up with TRBD2. V was clipped by 5 bases and J by 0 bases; unmatched bases: 2. Germline CDR1 is MNHNS and CDR2 is SASEGT. The CDR3 has 14 amino acids. The CDR3 DNA is TGTGCCAGCAGTACGACTAGCGGCTCCTACGAGCAGTACTTC. Amino acids: CASSTTSGSYEQYF.

The chain uses TRBV5-1 and TRBJ2-3; 11 nucleotides line up with TRBD2. This CDR3 has 15 residues. The germline V gene encodes CDR1 SGHRS and CDR2 YFSETQ. V shed 4 bases, J shed 12 bases, and the junction held 13 bases outside the gene matches. CDR3 sequence reads: CASSIGASGRLRQYF. The CDR3 bases are TGCGCCAGCAGCATTGGGGCTAGCGGGAGGTTACGCCAGTATTTT. Filled out from reference TRBV5-1 and TRBJ2-3, the complete variable domain reads KAGVTQTPRYLIKTRGQQVTLSCSPISGHRSVSWYQQTPGQGLQFLFEYFSETQRNKGNFPGRFSGRQFSNSRSEMNVSTLELGDSALYLCASSIGASGRLRQYFGPGTRLTVL.

As for this clone: A read error may account for a junction end that differs from germline. The CDR3 DNA is TGTGCTAGCAGCTTAGGGTCAGGGGGATCCTACGAGCAGTACTTC. The encoded protein is CASSLGSGGSYEQYF. The chain links TRBV7-7 to TRBJ2-7, with 7 bases aligning to TRBD1. Germline V CDR1 and CDR2: SSHAT, FNYEAQ (reference sequence). This CDR3 has 15 amino acids.

V gene TRBV15 combines with J gene TRBJ2-7; D uncertain. V lost 3 bases and J 3 bases, leaving 3 bases between the germline ends. The CDR3 contains 11 residues. Germline-derived CDR1 and CDR2 are LNHNV and YYDKDF (reference sequence). The DNA for the CDR3 is TGTGCCACCAGCAGGGGCTACGAGCAGTACTTC. It specifies CATSRGYEQYF. The variable domain in full, with the rest retrieved from reference TRBV15 and TRBJ2-7, is DAMVIQNPRYQVTQFGKPVTLSCSQTLNHNVMYWYQQKSSQAPKLLFHYYDKDFNNEADTPDNFQSRRPNTSFCFLDIRSPGLGDTAMYLCATSRGYEQYFGPGTRLTVT.

The rearrangement joins TRBV6-5 to TRBJ1-5; D unclear. This CDR3 contains 14 residues. V was cut by 0 bases and J by 2 bases, with 5 bases left in between. Germline V gene lookup returns CDR1 MNHEY and CDR2 SVGAGI. DNA of the CDR3: TGTGCCAGCAGTTACTCGTATGGCAATCAGCCCCAGCATTTT. This sequence encodes CASSYSYGNQPQHF.

The rearrangement links TRBV7-3 to TRBJ2-7; D might be TRBD2 (5 bases). The V gene lost 5 bases and the J gene lost 0 bases, with 11 bases spanning the gap. From germline, CDR1 is SGHTA and CDR2 FQGTGA. The CDR3 is 14 amino acids. CDR3 DNA sequence: TGTGCCAGCAGCCCCTCTCGGGGCTCCTACGAGCAGTACTTC. The encoded protein is CASSPSRGSYEQYF.

This clone was recorded only once. The rearrangement joins TRBV7-2 to TRBJ2-3; possibly TRBD2 for D (6 bases). CDR3 size: 14 residues. In germline, CDR1 is SGHTA, CDR2 FQGNSA. V gave up 3 bases and J gave up 5 bases, with 12 bases separating them. For the CDR3, the DNA is TGTGCCAGCAGCTTTGTGGTGGGGGGAGATACGCAGTATTTT. As protein: CASSFVVGGDTQYF.

The chain joins TRBV27 to TRBJ2-6; TRBD1 is a possible D gene (5 bases). CDR3 length equals 15 residues. Trimming pared 6 bases from V and 18 bases from J, leaving 27 bases between. Germline CDR1 is MNHEY and CDR2 is SMNVEV (reference sequence). DNA for the CDR3: TGTGCCAGCAGGTCCTCTAGGTTTGGGGCCAACGTCTCGACTTTC. It translates to CASRSSRFGANVSTF.

The rearrangement uses TRBV5-1 and TRBJ2-7; 8 bases fit TRBD1. The germline V gene has CDR1 SGHRS and CDR2 YFSETQ. With V trimmed by 4 bases and J by 5 bases, 8 bases remained unmatched. This CDR3 is built from 14 residues. DNA for the CDR3: TGCGCCAGCAGCCCCTGGACAGGGAGAAACGAGCAGTACTTC. Its protein product is CASSPWTGRNEQYF.

This chain joins TRBV28 and TRBJ1-4, with TRBD1 matching 9 bases. Per germline, CDR1 MDHEN and CDR2 SYDVKM. Trimming at V came to 5 bases and at J to 0 bases, leaving 4 bases not matched to a gene. The CDR3 runs to 16 residues. For the CDR3, the DNA is TGTGCCAGCAGTGGGACAGGGCTCGCAACTAATGAAAAACTGTTTTTT. It is translated as CASSGTGLATNEKLFF.

This chain connects TRBV19 to TRBJ1-4, with 8 bases fitting TRBD1. V dropped 5 bases and J dropped 2; count of bases not matched to a gene: 7. The germline gives CDR1 LNHDA, CDR2 SQIVND (reference sequence). This CDR3 has 16 amino acids. The CDR3 region is CASSVRTGTTNEKLFF. Here the CDR3 DNA reads TGTGCCAGTAGTGTCCGGACAGGGACGACTAATGAAAAACTGTTTTTT.

The rearrangement links TRBV7-6 to TRBJ2-3; D ambiguous. Trimming left V 1 base short and J 0 bases short, with 14 bases between. The germline V gene has CDR1 SGHVS and CDR2 FNYEAQ. This CDR3 region has 17 residues. The CDR3 sequence: CASSLVALGFSTDTQYF. The CDR3 DNA reads as TGTGCCAGCAGCTTAGTCGCACTCGGATTTAGCACAGATACGCAGTATTTT.

This chain joins TRBV29-1 and TRBJ2-5, with D uncertain. Germline assignment: CDR1 SQVTM and CDR2 ANQGSEA. CDR3 length: 13 residues. Between the trimmed V and J ends, which lost 1 base and 1 base, there was a span of 7 bases. CDR3 DNA: TGCAGCGTTGAAGCCAACAGCCAAGAGACCCAGTACTTC. This codes for CSVEANSQETQYF. Using reference TRBV29-1 and TRBJ2-5 for the parts outside the CDR3, the full variable domain is SAVISQKPSRDICQRGTSLTIQCQVDSQVTMMFWYRQQPGQSLTLIATANQGSEATYESGFVIDKFPISRPNLTFSTLTVSNMSPEDSSIYLCSVEANSQETQYFGPGTRLLVL.

The V and J genes are TRBV15 and TRBJ2-2; TRBD2 aligns across 10 bases. The CDR3 has 15 amino acids. V trimming: 5 bases; J trimming: 3 bases; junction bases outside the gene matches: 3. Germline V gene sequence: CDR1 LNHNV, CDR2 YYDKDF (reference sequence). The CDR3 nucleotides read TGTGCCACCAGCCCGGGACTAGCGTACACCGGGGAGCTGTTTTTT. It specifies CATSPGLAYTGELFF.

This clone is a singleton in its sample. This rearrangement joins TRBV15 to TRBJ2-5; D is undetermined. In germline, CDR1 is LNHNV, CDR2 YYDKDF (reference sequence). The CDR3 extends over 15 amino acids. V shed 0 bases and J shed 0 bases, with 8 bases lying between them. The DNA for the CDR3 is TGTGCCACCAGCAGAGACTGGCAGTACCAAGAGACCCAGTACTTC. It translates to CATSRDWQYQETQYF.

This rearrangement joins TRBV5-1 to TRBJ1-5; D is unclear. The CDR3 length is 13 residues. Per the germline V gene, CDR1 is SGHRS and CDR2 is YFSETQ. V gave up 4 bases and J gave up 4 bases, with 9 bases separating them. As DNA, the CDR3 is TGCGCCAGCAGCCCCGAAGGGAATCAGCCCCAGCATTTT. This translates into CASSPEGNQPQHF.

This chain joins TRBV28 and TRBJ2-7; 7 positions match TRBD2. Germline V lookup: CDR1 MDHEN, CDR2 SYDVKM. V lost 6 bases and J lost 2; bases outside the gene matches: 7. The CDR3 is 14 amino acids. The CDR3 is CASRGGGEPYEQYF. CDR3 nucleotide sequence: TGTGCCAGCAGAGGTGGGGGGGAGCCCTACGAGCAGTACTTC. Combining the CDR3 with reference TRBV28 and TRBJ2-7 gives the whole variable domain DVKVTQSSRYLVKRTGEKVFLECVQDMDHENMFWYRQDPGLGLRLIYFSYDVKMKEKGDIPEGYSVSREKKERFSLILESASTNQTSMYLCASRGGGEPYEQYFGPGTRLTVT.